The T cell receptor beta chain described here comes from a study of control samples from healthy donors and cancer patients. The length of the CDR3 is 17 residues. V was clipped by 5 bases and J by 8 bases; unmatched bases: 10. Germline CDR1 is SEHNR and CDR2 is FQNEAQ (reference sequence). This clone came up once. Profiling relied on immunoSEQ multiplex PCR, and the TCRdb table lists in-frame clones only, not all of them. The repertoire holds some 120,000 clones, with 90% as singletons. Specimen: blood. The chain joins TRBV7-9 to TRBJ2-1; 15 bases are a match to TRBD2. The TCR comes from a man between 18 and 29 years old in good health. The CDR3 nucleotides are TGTGCCAGCAGCCCTGGACTAGCGGGAGGGTACGGGCATGAGCAGTTCTTC. This sequence encodes CASSPGLAGGYGHEQFF. Combining the CDR3 with reference TRBV7-9 and TRBJ2-1 gives the whole variable domain DTGVSQNPRHKITKRGQNVTFRCDPISEHNRLYWYRQTLGQGPEFLTYFQNEAQLEKSRLLSDRFSAERPKGSFSTLEIQRTEQGDSAMYLCASSPGLAGGYGHEQFFGPGTRLTVL.